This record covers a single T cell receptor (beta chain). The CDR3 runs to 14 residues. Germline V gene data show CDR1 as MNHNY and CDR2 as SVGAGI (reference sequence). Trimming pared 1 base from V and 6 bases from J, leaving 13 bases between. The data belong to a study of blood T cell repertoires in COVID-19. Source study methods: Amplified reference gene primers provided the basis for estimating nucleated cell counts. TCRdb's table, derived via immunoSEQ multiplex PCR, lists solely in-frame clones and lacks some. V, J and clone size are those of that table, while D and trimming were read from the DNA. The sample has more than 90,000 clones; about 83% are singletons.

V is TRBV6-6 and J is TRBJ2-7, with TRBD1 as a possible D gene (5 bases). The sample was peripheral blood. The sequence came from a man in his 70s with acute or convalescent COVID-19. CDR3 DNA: TGTGCCAGCAGTTACTTACACCCGACAGCCGAGCAGTACTTC. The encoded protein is CASSYLHPTAEQYF.